This T cell receptor (beta chain) was observed in a study of technical replicates of blood from a handful of donors (TCRdb year 2017). The germline V gene (reference sequence) yields LNHNV for CDR1 and YYDKDF for CDR2. V is reduced by 8 bases and J by 5 bases, leaving a spacing of 12 bases between them. From its cysteine to its phenylalanine, the CDR3 spans 12 amino acids. The read is trimmed to its CDR3 DNA, 36 bases read in frame from base 1. Preparation of the library involved the immunoSEQ multiplex PCR assay. In TCRdb, the immuneACCESS table is reduced to in-frame sequences with V and J assigned. These tables do not hold every clone; where another copy was compared, an unresolved V gene accounts for under half, and the others remain unexplained. The sample records roughly 15,000 clones, 87% of which are singletons. The biggest ten clones account for around 13% of the sample. As regards this clone: This clone's antigen is unknown. Per-base qualities were not stored, and no clone one base away is much larger.

The receptor comes from a human donor in good health. Sequencing was performed on PBMCs. The chain was built from TRBV15 and TRBJ2-5; possibly the D gene is TRBD2, per 6 matching bases. The CDR3 protein sequence reads: CATGRERETQYF. The sequenced DNA: TGTGCCACCGGACGGGAGAGGGAGACCCAGTACTTC.